Listed below are T cell receptor beta chains from one sample, sequenced in a study of blood T cell repertoires in COVID-19. Clones were sequenced by immunoSEQ multiplex PCR, and TCRdb holds only the in-frame ones, with some missing. The sample lists 70,000 to 100,000 clones; approximately 90% were seen once. The sample was peripheral blood. Every receptor here comes from a woman older than 75 with active COVID-19. Each CDR3 is given without its conserved first and last residue. A D gene is named only where the DNA matches it firmly.

CDR3aa: ASSQDWRSQYEQY
d_gene: .
j_gene: TRBJ2-7
v_gene: TRBV4-3

CDR3aa: ASRPGQHYEQY
d_gene: TRBD1
j_gene: TRBJ2-7
v_gene: TRBV6-6

CDR3aa: ASSIGTGRWDEQF
d_gene: TRBD1
j_gene: TRBJ2-1
v_gene: TRBV19

CDR3aa: ASSSDPSSTDTQY
d_gene: .
j_gene: TRBJ2-3
v_gene: TRBV5-1

CDR3aa: AISESKSSGTDTQY
d_gene: .
j_gene: TRBJ2-3
v_gene: TRBV10-3

CDR3aa: ASSPLGQGAQEQF
d_gene: TRBD1
j_gene: TRBJ2-1
v_gene: TRBV4-2

CDR3aa: ASSMTSPTAYNEQF
d_gene: TRBD2
j_gene: TRBJ2-1
v_gene: TRBV11-3

CDR3aa: ATSLWYRGPGANVLT
d_gene: TRBD1
j_gene: TRBJ2-6
v_gene: TRBV24-1

CDR3aa: SVSGSSSNEQF
d_gene: TRBD2
j_gene: TRBJ2-1
v_gene: TRBV29-1

CDR3aa: ASSPRAGATYNEQF
d_gene: .
j_gene: TRBJ2-1
v_gene: TRBV11-3

CDR3aa: ASIQTSGSFYEQY
d_gene: TRBD2
j_gene: TRBJ2-7
v_gene: TRBV7-9

CDR3aa: ASSPRQGQINGGELF
d_gene: TRBD1
j_gene: TRBJ2-2
v_gene: TRBV28

CDR3aa: ASRGIRTSTDTQY
d_gene: .
j_gene: TRBJ2-3
v_gene: TRBV6-6

CDR3aa: ASSLDSGNADTQY
d_gene: .
j_gene: TRBJ2-3
v_gene: TRBV13

CDR3aa: ASALDTYEQY
d_gene: .
j_gene: TRBJ2-7
v_gene: TRBV12-5

CDR3aa: ASSLAVTGELF
d_gene: TRBD2
j_gene: TRBJ2-2
v_gene: TRBV2